A selection of T cell receptor beta chains follows, all from one sample in a study of cytomegalovirus exposure and HLA in healthy donors. Method: immunoSEQ multiplex PCR; TCRdb's copy keeps in-frame clones and lacks some. The table shows some 130,000 clones, with roughly three quarters occurring only once. The sample was PBMCs. These receptor sequences come from a male donor in good health and CMV-seronegative. The CDR3 runs from the conserved cysteine through the conserved F or W. The D gene is left open where the match is weak. A row's size may be missing; if present it is once, few, many or a size class.

CDR3 | DNA | J | size | V | length | D
CASSGTPITEAFF | TGTGCCAGCAGTGGGACACCGATCACTGAAGCTTTCTTT | TRBJ1-1 | - | TRBV25-1 | 13 | -
CAILVGPSREQFF | TGTGCCATCTTAGTGGGCCCATCAAGGGAGCAGTTCTTC | TRBJ2-1 | - | TRBV7-9 | 13 | -
CASSLDISLFYEQYF | TGCGCCAGCAGTTTGGACATTAGCCTTTTCTACGAGCAGTACTTC | TRBJ2-7 | - | TRBV5-1 | 15 | -
CASSSLAGGLRSTDTQYF | TGTGCCAGCAGCTCCCTAGCGGGGGGTCTAAGGAGCACAGATACGCAGTATTTT | TRBJ2-3 | once | TRBV5-5 | 18 | TRBD2
CAWSGGSLNEKLFF | TGTGCCTGGAGTGGGGGCAGCCTTAATGAAAAACTGTTTTTT | TRBJ1-4 | - | TRBV30 | 14 | -
CAISESQTYPYEQYF | TGTGCCATCAGTGAGTCGCAAACATACCCCTACGAGCAGTACTTC | TRBJ2-7 | - | TRBV10-3 | 15 | -
CASSSGGAQETQYF | TGTGCCAGCAGCTCGGGGGGGGCCCAAGAGACCCAGTACTTC | TRBJ2-5 | - | TRBV7-2 | 14 | TRBD2
CASSLGSNPSNEQFF | TGTGCCAGCAGCTTGGGGAGTAATCCCTCCAATGAGCAGTTCTTC | TRBJ2-1 | - | TRBV5-8 | 15 | -
CASSFSGPNTGELFF | TGTGCTAGCAGCTTTAGCGGGCCGAACACCGGGGAGCTGTTTTTT | TRBJ2-2 | - | TRBV7-7 | 15 | TRBD2
CASRGAGGSETQYF | TGTGCCAGCAGAGGAGCGGGGGGATCAGAGACCCAGTACTTC | TRBJ2-5 | - | TRBV5-4 | 14 | TRBD2
CASSTTSGGADEQFF | TGTGCCAGCAGCACCACTAGCGGGGGGGCCGATGAGCAGTTCTTC | TRBJ2-1 | - | TRBV11-2 | 15 | TRBD2
CASIEGDSGYGYTF | TGTGCCAGCATCGAGGGGGATTCCGGCTATGGCTACACCTTC | TRBJ1-2 | - | TRBV2 | 14 | -
CASRADRGNYNEQFF | TGTGCCAGCAGGGCCGACAGGGGAAACTACAATGAGCAGTTCTTC | TRBJ2-1 | - | TRBV5-4 | 15 | TRBD1
CASSQEGTGVTGELFF | TGCGCCAGCAGCCAAGAGGGGACAGGGGTTACCGGGGAGCTGTTTTTT | TRBJ2-2 | once | TRBV4-3 | 16 | TRBD1
CASSPTRSPYEQYF | TGTGCCAGCAGTCCTACCCGGTCCCCCTACGAGCAGTACTTC | TRBJ2-7 | - | TRBV6-5 | 14 | -
CASNRGEGNTIYF | TGTGCCAGCAACCGTGGAGAGGGAAACACCATATATTTT | TRBJ1-3 | - | TRBV6-1 | 13 | -
CASSFATGNTEAFF | TGCGCCAGCAGCTTCGCGACAGGGAACACTGAAGCTTTCTTT | TRBJ1-1 | - | TRBV5-1 | 14 | -
CASSHGLAGEYF | TGTGCCAGCAGCCATGGACTAGCGGGGGAGTACTTC | TRBJ2-5 | - | TRBV14 | 12 | TRBD2
CASSQDPAAGEQYF | TGTGCCAGCAGCCAAGACCCGGCTGCGGGCGAGCAGTACTTC | TRBJ2-7 | - | TRBV4-2 | 14 | -
CASSPTLGTIGNSPLHF | TGTGCCAGCAGTCCGACCCTCGGGACAATTGGTAATTCACCCCTCCACTTT | TRBJ1-6 | - | TRBV2 | 17 | -
CASSQDLGRGEKLFF | TGCGCCAGCAGCCAAGATTTGGGCCGGGGTGAAAAACTGTTTTTT | TRBJ1-4 | - | TRBV4-3 | 15 | -
CASSLTGQANSPLHF | TGTGCCAGCAGCTTAACGGGACAGGCTAATTCACCCCTCCACTTT | TRBJ1-6 | - | TRBV11-2 | 15 | TRBD1
CASSQGQAYQETQYF | TGTGCCAGCAGCCAGGGACAGGCGTACCAAGAGACCCAGTACTTC | TRBJ2-5 | - | TRBV11-3 | 15 | TRBD1
CASSAGPSYGYTF | TGTGCCAGCAGCGCGGGACCCTCCTATGGCTACACCTTC | TRBJ1-2 | - | TRBV27 | 13 | -
CASSLRHLRNTGELFF | TGTGCCAGCAGCTTAAGACACCTACGGAACACCGGGGAGCTGTTTTTT | TRBJ2-2 | - | TRBV7-2 | 16 | -
CAVGTGGTGANVLTF | TGTGCCGTCGGAACAGGGGGGACTGGGGCCAACGTCCTGACTTTC | TRBJ2-6 | - | TRBV10-3 | 15 | TRBD1
CASSTVGEQYF | TGTGCCAGCAGCACAGTGGGCGAGCAGTACTTC | TRBJ2-7 | - | TRBV11-2 | 11 | -
CASSAGTAEETQYF | TGTGCCAGCAGCGCTGGGACTGCCGAAGAGACCCAGTACTTC | TRBJ2-5 | once | TRBV9 | 14 | -
CASTSGDINTEAFF | TGTGCCAGCACCTCGGGGGATATAAACACTGAAGCTTTCTTT | TRBJ1-1 | - | TRBV6-5 | 14 | -
CASSTNEKLFF | TGTGCCAGCAGCACAAATGAAAAACTGTTTTTT | TRBJ1-4 | few | TRBV6-5 | 11 | -
CASSQDPTGSTDTQYF | TGCGCCAGCAGCCAAGACCCGACAGGGAGCACAGATACGCAGTATTTT | TRBJ2-3 | - | TRBV4-3 | 16 | TRBD1
CASSDLGTGEQYF | TGTGCCAGCAGCGACCTGGGAACGGGAGAGCAGTACTTC | TRBJ2-7 | few | TRBV5-6 | 13 | -